One sample yielded the 6 T cell receptor beta chains listed below, sequenced in a study of response to subunit inactivated influenza vaccine. TCRdb called the RT-PCR reads again in MiXCR, with one record for every CDR3 protein. This repertoire shows 200,000 to 300,000 distinct CDR3 sequences, roughly an eighth found once; its top ten account for about 7.8%. The sample in question was non-naive T cells sorted from PBMCs, obtained roughly 15 days before vaccination. These TCRs come from a man over 45 who received an inactivated influenza vaccine.

There are a few counts of this clonotype. This chain joins TRBV25-1 and TRBJ2-1; perhaps TRBD2 as D (5 bases). Germline V gives CDR1 MGHDK, CDR2 SYGVNS. V lost 7 bases and J 6 bases, leaving 16 bases between the germline ends. The CDR3 extends over 14 amino acids. The CDR3 region has the DNA TGTGCCAGCAATGGGCCCGGAGGCGTCAATGAGCAGTTCTTC. This codes for CASNGPGGVNEQFF.

There are a few counts of this clonotype. The chain is built from TRBV24-1 and TRBJ2-3; D might be TRBD1 or TRBD2, each matching 7 bases. V was clipped by 5 bases and J by 5 bases, with 28 bases between them. The length of the CDR3 is 19 residues. The V gene's germline CDR1 is KGHDR and CDR2 SFDVKD. The CDR3 sequence is CATSASSGGETGSRDTQYF. The CDR3 DNA follows: TGTGCCACCAGTGCTTCCTCGGGGGGAGAGACAGGGTCAAGAGATACGCAGTATTTT.

This clonotype was observed at least ten times. The chain has TRBV20-1 and TRBJ2-7, with 10 nucleotides matching TRBD1. V shed 2 bases, J shed 0 bases, and the junction held 10 bases outside the gene matches. This CDR3 spans 17 amino acids. Germline loops: CDR1 DFQATT, CDR2 SNEGSKA (reference sequence). The CDR3, as DNA: TGCAGTGCTAGAAAGCGGGACAGGGGCCGATACTCCTACGAGCAGTACTTC. Protein product: CSARKRDRGRYSYEQYF.

The sample holds a few counts of this clonotype. This rearrangement joins TRBV15 to TRBJ2-7; perhaps D is TRBD1 or TRBD2 (6 bases each). Germline CDR1 reads LNHNV; CDR2 reads YYDKDF (reference sequence). This CDR3 has 16 residues. With 1 base removed from V and 2 bases from J, the gap between germline ends came to 15 bases. The CDR3 is CATSRVRGRTPYEQYF. CDR3 bases: TGTGCCACCAGCAGAGTTCGGGGGCGAACCCCCTACGAGCAGTACTTC.

Worth noting for this clonotype: A clone one base away is much larger, so this may be a read error. This chain connects TRBV10-3 to TRBJ2-5; weak D call: TRBD2 (6 bases). Germline V lookup: CDR1 ENHRY, CDR2 SYGVKD. V was trimmed by 6 bases and J by 4 bases, leaving 12 bases between them. This CDR3 region has 13 residues. DNA for the CDR3: TGTGCCATCAGGGCTAGCGTGACAGAGACCCAGTACTTC. Residues: CAIRASVTETQYF.

CDR3 sequence (DNA): TGTGCCAGCAGCCCACAGGGGATGGGGAACTATGGCTACACCTTC. It specifies CASSPQGMGNYGYTF. The chain carries TRBV28 and TRBJ1-2; TRBD1 matches at 7 bases. The CDR3 covers 15 residues. Trimming removed 6 bases from V and 2 bases from J; junction bases left unmatched: 9. Germline V gene sequence: CDR1 MDHEN, CDR2 SYDVKM.